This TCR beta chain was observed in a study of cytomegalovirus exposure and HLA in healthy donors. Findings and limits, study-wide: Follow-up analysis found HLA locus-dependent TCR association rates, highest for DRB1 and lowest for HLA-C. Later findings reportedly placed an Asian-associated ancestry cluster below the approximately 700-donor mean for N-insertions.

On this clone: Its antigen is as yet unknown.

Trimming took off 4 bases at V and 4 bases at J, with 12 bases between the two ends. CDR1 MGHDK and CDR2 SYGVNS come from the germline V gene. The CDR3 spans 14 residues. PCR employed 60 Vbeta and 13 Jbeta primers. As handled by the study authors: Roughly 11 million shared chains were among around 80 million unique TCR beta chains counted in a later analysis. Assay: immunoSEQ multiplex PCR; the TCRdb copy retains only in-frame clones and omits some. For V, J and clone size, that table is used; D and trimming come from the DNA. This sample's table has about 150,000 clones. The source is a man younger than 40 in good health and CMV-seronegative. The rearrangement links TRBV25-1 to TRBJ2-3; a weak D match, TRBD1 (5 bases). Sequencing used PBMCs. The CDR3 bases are TGTGCCAGCAGTGGTCCAGGGCCGGCAGATACGCAGTATTTT. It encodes CASSGPGPADTQYF. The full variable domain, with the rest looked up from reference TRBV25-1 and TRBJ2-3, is EADIYQTPRYLVIGTGKKITLECSQTMGHDKMYWYQQDPGMELHLIHYSYGVNSTEKGDLSSESTVSRIRTEHFPLTLESARPSHTSQYLCASSGPGPADTQYFGPGTRLTVL.